The rows below give T cell receptor beta chains drawn from one sample of a study of T cell responses to AZD1222 COVID-19 vaccine. TCRdb's table, derived via immunoSEQ multiplex PCR, lists solely in-frame clones and lacks some. The table has 130,000 to 150,000 clones, approximately 89% seen once; the top ten hold roughly 1.7%. The source material was peripheral blood, sampled 28 days after the second AZD1222 dose. Receptors originate from an adult who received the AZD1222 COVID-19 vaccine. Each CDR3 is given with its conserved first and last residue. D genes are given only for firm matches. Expanded clones are given a class, and other clones once, few, many or no size at all.

CDR3 protein: CASSRSGTGSSEAFF
CDR3 DNA: TGTGCCAGCAGTAGATCCGGGACAGGGTCATCTGAAGCTTTCTTT
clone size: once
J gene: TRBJ1-1
D gene: TRBD1
V gene: TRBV6-5

CDR3 protein: CASTRTGAGNTIYF
CDR3 DNA: TGTGCCAGCACCCGCACGGGGGCTGGAAACACCATATATTTT
clone size: -
J gene: TRBJ1-3
D gene: -
V gene: TRBV7-2

CDR3 protein: CASSSRMGNTIYF
CDR3 DNA: TGTGCCAGCAGTTCCCGGATGGGAAACACCATATATTTT
clone size: -
J gene: TRBJ1-3
D gene: -
V gene: TRBV28

CDR3 protein: CASSVGSGANVLTF
CDR3 DNA: TGTGCCAGTAGTGTCGGGTCTGGGGCCAACGTCCTGACTTTC
clone size: -
J gene: TRBJ2-6
D gene: -
V gene: TRBV19

CDR3 protein: CASSLVVRDPYNEQFF
CDR3 DNA: TGTGCCAGCAGCTTAGTTGTGCGGGATCCCTACAATGAGCAGTTCTTC
clone size: once
J gene: TRBJ2-1
D gene: -
V gene: TRBV11-2

CDR3 protein: CAISEFGGLDSGNTIYF
CDR3 DNA: TGTGCCATCAGTGAGTTCGGGGGCTTGGACTCTGGAAACACCATATATTTT
clone size: -
J gene: TRBJ1-3
D gene: -
V gene: TRBV10-3

CDR3 protein: CASSSSLVAGRETQYF
CDR3 DNA: TGTGCCAGCAGTTCCTCTTTAGTAGCGGGAAGAGAGACCCAGTACTTC
clone size: -
J gene: TRBJ2-5
D gene: TRBD2
V gene: TRBV6-5

CDR3 protein: CASSLAESYGQYF
CDR3 DNA: TGTGCCAGCAGCCTAGCGGAGTCCTACGGGCAGTACTTC
clone size: -
J gene: TRBJ2-7
D gene: TRBD2
V gene: TRBV28

CDR3 protein: CASKGSQGARPNEKLFF
CDR3 DNA: TGTGCCAGCAAGGGGTCCCAGGGGGCGCGGCCTAATGAAAAACTGTTTTTT
clone size: -
J gene: TRBJ1-4
D gene: TRBD1
V gene: TRBV2

CDR3 protein: CATCTRQGPNQPQHF
CDR3 DNA: TGTGCCACCTGTACTCGACAGGGCCCCAATCAGCCCCAGCATTTT
clone size: many
J gene: TRBJ1-5
D gene: TRBD1
V gene: TRBV24-1

CDR3 protein: CASGSTSGRQFF
CDR3 DNA: TGTGCCAGCGGATCAACTAGCGGGAGGCAGTTCTTC
clone size: -
J gene: TRBJ2-1
D gene: TRBD2
V gene: TRBV12-3/TRBV12-4

CDR3 protein: CASSLATYGYTF
CDR3 DNA: TGTGCCAGCAGTTTAGCGACATATGGCTACACCTTC
clone size: -
J gene: TRBJ1-2
D gene: -
V gene: TRBV28

CDR3 protein: CASSDGQGNSGQYF
CDR3 DNA: TGCGCCAGCAGTGACGGACAGGGGAATTCGGGGCAGTACTTC
clone size: -
J gene: TRBJ2-7
D gene: TRBD1
V gene: TRBV10-1

CDR3 protein: CASSLVTGDTQYF
CDR3 DNA: TGTGCCAGCAGTTTAGTGACGGGAGATACGCAGTATTTT
clone size: -
J gene: TRBJ2-3
D gene: -
V gene: TRBV28

CDR3 protein: CAWRGASGRAGELFF
CDR3 DNA: TGTGCCTGGAGAGGGGCTAGCGGGAGGGCCGGGGAGCTGTTTTTT
clone size: -
J gene: TRBJ2-2
D gene: TRBD2
V gene: TRBV30

CDR3 protein: CATSRERVAGEAFF
CDR3 DNA: TGTGCCACCAGCAGAGAACGGGTGGCAGGCGAAGCTTTCTTT
clone size: few
J gene: TRBJ1-1
D gene: -
V gene: TRBV15

CDR3 protein: CASSALAGGPHEQYF
CDR3 DNA: TGTGCCAGCAGCGCACTAGCGGGAGGGCCTCACGAGCAGTACTTC
clone size: once
J gene: TRBJ2-7
D gene: TRBD2
V gene: TRBV5-5

CDR3 protein: CASSLTGSPGNTIYF
CDR3 DNA: TGTGCCAGCAGCTTGACAGGGTCCCCTGGAAACACCATATATTTT
clone size: -
J gene: TRBJ1-3
D gene: -
V gene: TRBV5-4

CDR3 protein: CACSKGPNTEAFF
CDR3 DNA: TGTGCCTGTTCTAAGGGACCGAACACTGAAGCTTTCTTT
clone size: -
J gene: TRBJ1-1
D gene: -
V gene: TRBV30

CDR3 protein: CASSLSWVPFF
CDR3 DNA: TGTGCCAGCAGTTTATCCTGGGTGCCGTTCTTC
clone size: -
J gene: TRBJ2-1
D gene: -
V gene: TRBV12-3/TRBV12-4

CDR3 protein: CASGQYNQPQHF
CDR3 DNA: TGTGCCAGCGGACAGTATAATCAGCCCCAGCATTTT
clone size: -
J gene: TRBJ1-5
D gene: -
V gene: TRBV2

CDR3 protein: CASSLYWTGETQYF
CDR3 DNA: TGTGCCAGCAGCCTATACTGGACAGGGGAGACCCAGTACTTC
clone size: -
J gene: TRBJ2-5
D gene: TRBD1
V gene: TRBV7-2

CDR3 protein: CASSDRLSTNTEAFF
CDR3 DNA: TGCGCCAGCTCTGACAGGCTCTCGACGAACACTGAAGCTTTCTTT
clone size: -
J gene: TRBJ1-1
D gene: -
V gene: TRBV4-1

CDR3 protein: CASRSRQGADDYGYTF
CDR3 DNA: TGTGCCAGCAGATCCCGACAGGGGGCGGATGACTATGGCTACACCTTC
clone size: -
J gene: TRBJ1-2
D gene: TRBD1
V gene: TRBV7-2

CDR3 protein: CASSLFTRGLGKNIQYF
CDR3 DNA: TGTGCCAGCAGCTTATTCACCCGGGGGCTTGGCAAAAACATTCAGTACTTC
clone size: -
J gene: TRBJ2-4
D gene: -
V gene: TRBV11-3

CDR3 protein: CATGGQARYNEQFF
CDR3 DNA: TGTGCCACGGGAGGACAGGCGCGATACAATGAGCAGTTCTTC
clone size: -
J gene: TRBJ2-1
D gene: -
V gene: TRBV15